The 6 T cell receptor beta chains in this list originate from one sample, sequenced in a study of T cell responses to AZD1222 COVID-19 vaccine (dated by TCRdb to the early 2020s). Explained via the paper, the time point label denotes: about 28 days (+/-7) after the second vaccine dose. Libraries were made using the immunoSEQ multiplex PCR assay. TCRdb obtained this table from immuneACCESS and retained in-frame rearrangements with V and J assigned. These tables miss some clones; where compared with another copy, unresolved V genes account for less than half of the shortfall, and the remainder is unexplained. The sample table shows 250,000 to 300,000 clones, and 90% to 95% are seen once. Of the sample, less than 0.65% falls within the top ten clones. This material consisted of peripheral blood, taken 28 days after the second AZD1222 dose. Receptors originate from an adult who received the AZD1222 COVID-19 vaccine.

The chain has TRBV3-1 (or the pseudogene TRBV3-2) and TRBJ2-7; 7 positions agree with TRBD1. J was trimmed by 6 bases and V by 1 base; bases with no gene match: 9. The CDR3 consists of 15 residues. From germline, CDR1 is LGHDT and CDR2 YNNKEL (reference sequence). CDR3: CASSQAWGQSGEQYF. For the CDR3, the DNA is TGTGCCAGCAGCCAAGCGTGGGGACAGTCCGGCGAGCAGTACTTC.

The genes are TRBV28 and TRBJ2-5; TRBD2 agrees at 11 bases. The CDR3 has 15 residues. CDR1 is MDHEN and CDR2 is SYDVKM in the germline V gene. Germline trimming cut 7 bases from V and 5 bases from J; bases unmatched to any gene: 9. The CDR3 spells CASTDSGGAWETQYF. The CDR3, as DNA: TGTGCCAGCACCGATAGCGGGGGGGCCTGGGAGACCCAGTACTTC.

The gene calls are TRBV9 and TRBJ2-7, with 9 bases that match TRBD1. Germline V gene lookup returns CDR1 SGDLS and CDR2 YYNGEE. There are 13 residues in the CDR3. After removal of 3 bases from V and 5 bases from J, the junction contained 3 bases not matched to a gene. CDR3 in amino acids: CASSEDRGDEQYF. CDR3 nucleotides: TGTGCCAGCAGCGAAGACAGGGGGGACGAGCAGTACTTC.

The rearrangement links TRBV19 to TRBJ2-3, with 8 bases lining up with TRBD2. Germline CDR1 LNHDA, CDR2 SQIVND (reference sequence). Germline trimming cut 6 bases from V and 0 bases from J; bases unmatched to any gene: 2. The CDR3 extends over 14 amino acids. CDR3 DNA: TGTGCCAGTAGGAGACTAGCGAGCACAGATACGCAGTATTTT. It codes for CASRRLASTDTQYF.

This sequence joins TRBV5-4 and TRBJ2-2; 14 nucleotides line up with TRBD2. CDR1 and CDR2 from the germline V gene are SGHNT and YYREEE (reference sequence). Losses at the gene ends were 5 bases for V and 6 bases for J; bases not matched to a gene: 9. CDR3 length equals 17 residues. The CDR3 DNA reads as TGTGCCAGCAGATCCGGACTAGCGGGAGGTCTGTCCGGGGAGCTGTTTTTT. This codes for CASRSGLAGGLSGELFF.

The chain employs TRBV27 and TRBJ1-2; D gene uncertain. This CDR3 region has 13 residues. Germline values: CDR1 MNHEY, CDR2 SMNVEV (reference sequence). The V end lost 6 bases, the J end lost 8 bases, and 16 bases lay between the germline ends. The CDR3 sequence: CASRPTGAGGYTF. CDR3 coding DNA: TGTGCCAGCAGGCCCACGGGAGCGGGCGGCTACACCTTC.